What follows describes a single T cell receptor (beta chain). No antigen is known for it. The data were obtained in a study of graft-versus-host responses after intestinal transplantation. Using immunoSEQ multiplex PCR, the repertoire was profiled, and TCRdb retains in-frame clones only, with some absent. This sample has 85,000 to 130,000 clones, with less than 90% found just once. Study-wide points: Detected in recipient marrow were GvH clones, some of which were first observed in ileum or blood. High graft-versus-host to host-versus-graft clonal ratios were found in allografts of patients who had graft-donor T cell macrochimerism.

There are 14 residues in the CDR3. Germline-derived CDR1 and CDR2 are MNHEY and SVGAGI. Trimming left V 6 bases short and J 4 bases short, with 13 bases between. This clonotype originated in a human donor who received an intestinal transplant. V and J are TRBV6-5 and TRBJ2-4, with D perhaps matching TRBD1 (6 bases). The sequenced sample was unstimulated CD4+ T cells sorted from spleen or lymph node cells, obtained before intestinal transplant. CDR3 loop: CASSYREGKNIQYF. The CDR3, as DNA: TGTGCCAGCAGCTACAGGGAAGGGAAAAACATTCAGTACTTC.